The rows below give T cell receptor beta chains drawn from one sample of a study of chemoradiotherapy in HPV16-positive cancers. The method was immunoSEQ multiplex PCR; TCRdb's version includes in-frame clones alone and lacks a portion of them. Among 65,000 to 80,000 clones listed, 88% were seen once. The sequenced sample was blood, obtained from a patient who underwent chemoradiotherapy. The receptors come from a human donor with HPV-associated anogenital cancer. Each CDR3 is given with its conserved first and last residue. A D gene is named only where the DNA matches it firmly. Not every row has a clone size; where given, it reads once, few, many or a size class.

D gene: TRBD2; clone size: .; V gene: TRBV4-1; J gene: TRBJ2-7; CDR3 protein: CASSQRVGLAAYEQYF; CDR3 DNA: TGCGCCAGCAGCCAGCGAGTGGGACTAGCGGCCTACGAGCAGTACTTC
D gene: .; clone size: .; V gene: TRBV6-5; J gene: TRBJ2-1; CDR3 protein: CASSTGGAEQFF; CDR3 DNA: TGTGCCAGCAGTACAGGGGGGGCTGAGCAGTTCTTC
D gene: TRBD2; clone size: .; V gene: TRBV9; J gene: TRBJ2-3; CDR3 protein: CASSVGGGGPGTQYF; CDR3 DNA: TGTGCCAGCAGCGTAGGAGGCGGGGGGCCGGGTACGCAGTATTTT
D gene: .; clone size: .; V gene: TRBV6-4; J gene: TRBJ1-5; CDR3 protein: CASSAQGGKQPQHF; CDR3 DNA: TGTGCCAGCAGTGCACAGGGAGGTAAGCAGCCCCAGCATTTT
D gene: TRBD2; clone size: .; V gene: TRBV4-1; J gene: TRBJ2-3; CDR3 protein: CASSLLAGGSTDTQYF; CDR3 DNA: TGCGCCAGCAGCCTCCTAGCGGGGGGAAGCACAGATACGCAGTATTTT
D gene: TRBD2; clone size: .; V gene: TRBV11-2; J gene: TRBJ2-1; CDR3 protein: CASSIPSGGNSYNEQFF; CDR3 DNA: TGTGCCAGCAGCATCCCTAGCGGGGGCAACTCCTACAATGAGCAGTTCTTC
D gene: .; clone size: once; V gene: TRBV7-9; J gene: TRBJ2-5; CDR3 protein: CASSLWYQETQYF; CDR3 DNA: TGTGCCAGCAGCTTATGGTACCAAGAGACCCAGTACTTC
D gene: .; clone size: .; V gene: TRBV10-2; J gene: TRBJ1-5; CDR3 protein: CASSESGRYSNQPQHF; CDR3 DNA: TGCGCCAGCAGTGAGTCGGGACGGTATAGCAATCAGCCCCAGCATTTT
D gene: .; clone size: .; V gene: TRBV5-6; J gene: TRBJ2-7; CDR3 protein: CASSPRVAGHTGVGYEQYF; CDR3 DNA: TGTGCCAGCAGCCCCCGGGTGGCGGGACACACGGGCGTCGGGTACGAGCAGTACTTC
D gene: TRBD1; clone size: .; V gene: TRBV5-4; J gene: TRBJ1-2; CDR3 protein: CASTYTGVEGGYTF; CDR3 DNA: TGTGCCAGCACATACACAGGGGTTGAAGGGGGCTACACCTTC
D gene: .; clone size: .; V gene: TRBV4-1; J gene: TRBJ2-1; CDR3 protein: CASSQDKSDSYNEQFF; CDR3 DNA: TGCGCCAGCAGCCAAGATAAGAGCGACTCCTACAATGAGCAGTTCTTC
D gene: .; clone size: .; V gene: TRBV9; J gene: TRBJ1-1; CDR3 protein: CASSVEIQPNTEAFF; CDR3 DNA: TGTGCCAGCAGCGTAGAAATACAGCCGAACACTGAAGCTTTCTTT